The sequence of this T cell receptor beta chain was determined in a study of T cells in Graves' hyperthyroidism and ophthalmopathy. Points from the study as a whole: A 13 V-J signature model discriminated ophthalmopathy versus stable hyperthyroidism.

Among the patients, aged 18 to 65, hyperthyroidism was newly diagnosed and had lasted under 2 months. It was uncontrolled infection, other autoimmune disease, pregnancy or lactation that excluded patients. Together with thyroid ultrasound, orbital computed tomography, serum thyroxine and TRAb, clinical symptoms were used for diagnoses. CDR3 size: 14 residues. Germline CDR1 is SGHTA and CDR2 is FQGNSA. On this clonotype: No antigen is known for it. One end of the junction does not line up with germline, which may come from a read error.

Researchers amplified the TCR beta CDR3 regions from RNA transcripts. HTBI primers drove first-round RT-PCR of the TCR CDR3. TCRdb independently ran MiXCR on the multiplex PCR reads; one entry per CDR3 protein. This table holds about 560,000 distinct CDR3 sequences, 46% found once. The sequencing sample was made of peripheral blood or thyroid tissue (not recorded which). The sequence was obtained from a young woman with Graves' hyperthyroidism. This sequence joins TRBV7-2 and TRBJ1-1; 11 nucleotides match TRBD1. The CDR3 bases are TGTGCCAGCAGCCCAGGACAGGGGGCGACTGGAGCTTTCTTT. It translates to CASSPGQGATGAFF.